The text below deals with one T cell receptor beta chain. No antigen is known for it. The sample comes from a study of cytomegalovirus exposure and HLA in healthy donors. This CDR3 is 12 amino acids long. CDR1 SGHRS and CDR2 YFSETQ come from the germline V gene. V lost 3 bases and J lost 4, with 8 bases in between. PCR involved 60 Vbeta and 13 Jbeta primers. The repertoire was sequenced with immunoSEQ multiplex PCR; TCRdb's copy has only in-frame clones and lacks some. The table records about 190,000 clones, around 83% of them present only once. Study results and limitations: A later analysis linked a missense variant in DCLRE1C to the trimming of TCR beta V and J genes. A later analysis found most CMV-associated TCR beta chains apparently HLA-restricted. The study labeled 164 TCR beta chains cytomegalovirus-associated. Across donors, presence/absence analyses took sequencing depth to be roughly uniform.

The sequence derives from a woman aged 45 to 65 in good health and CMV-seropositive. The sequenced sample was PBMCs. V and J are TRBV5-1 and TRBJ2-7; no clear D gene. The CDR3 loop is CASSSNSYEQYF. The DNA for the CDR3 is TGCGCCAGCAGCTCGAATAGTTACGAGCAGTACTTC. Using reference TRBV5-1 and TRBJ2-7 for the parts outside the CDR3, the full variable domain is KAGVTQTPRYLIKTRGQQVTLSCSPISGHRSVSWYQQTPGQGLQFLFEYFSETQRNKGNFPGRFSGRQFSNSRSEMNVSTLELGDSALYLCASSSNSYEQYFGPGTRLTVT.